This T cell receptor (beta chain) emerged from a study of blood T cell repertoires in COVID-19. As for the study in general: COVID-19 samples, acute and convalescent, were from the United States, Italy and Spain. Sources were T cells, B-cell-depleted T cells, or PBMCs; the material itself was cDNA or gDNA.

Source study methods: Estimated nucleated cell counts came from reference gene primer amplification. Sequencing used immunoSEQ multiplex PCR; TCRdb keeps in-frame clones, though not all of them. That table gives V, J and clone size, and the DNA gave D and trimming. The sample records approximately 180,000 clones, approximately 82% being singletons. V shed 6 bases and J shed 6 bases, with 27 bases lying between them. Germline CDR1 is SNHLY and CDR2 is FYNNEI. The CDR3 runs to 18 residues. What the recovered Cohort 3 donors had was two negative PCRs, clearance, or symptom resolution. The chain couples TRBV2 to TRBJ1-5; D may be TRBD1 (6 bases). The material sequenced was PBMCs or T cells enriched from blood (not recorded which). The source is a man between 45 and 60 years old who had recovered from COVID-19. The chain's CDR3 is CASSESRTDSFIGQPQHF. In DNA form, the CDR3 reads TGTGCCAGCAGCGAATCCCGGACAGACAGTTTTATTGGTCAGCCCCAGCATTTT.